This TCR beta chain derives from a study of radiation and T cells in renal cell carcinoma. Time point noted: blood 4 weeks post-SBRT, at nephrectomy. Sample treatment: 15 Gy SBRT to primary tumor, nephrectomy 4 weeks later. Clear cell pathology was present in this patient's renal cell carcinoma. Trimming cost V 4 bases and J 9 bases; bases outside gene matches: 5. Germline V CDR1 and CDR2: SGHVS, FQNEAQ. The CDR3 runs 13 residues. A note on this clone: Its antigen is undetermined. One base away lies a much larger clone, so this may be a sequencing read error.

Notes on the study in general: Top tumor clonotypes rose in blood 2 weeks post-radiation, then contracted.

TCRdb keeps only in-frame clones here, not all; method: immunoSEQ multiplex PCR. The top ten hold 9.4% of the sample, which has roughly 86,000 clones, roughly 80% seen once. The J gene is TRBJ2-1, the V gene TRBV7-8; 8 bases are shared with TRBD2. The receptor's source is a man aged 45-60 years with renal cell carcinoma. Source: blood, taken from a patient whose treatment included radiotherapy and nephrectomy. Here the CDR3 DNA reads TGTGCCAGCAGCTCCAGCCTAGCGGGTGAGCAGTTCTTC. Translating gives CASSSSLAGEQFF.